The 10 T cell receptor beta chains given below trace back to one sample, sequenced in a study of cytomegalovirus exposure and HLA in healthy donors. Using immunoSEQ multiplex PCR, the repertoire was profiled, and TCRdb retains in-frame clones only, with some absent. The sample lists 150,000 to 200,000 clones; roughly 85% were seen once. Sequencing was done on a sample of PBMCs. All receptors come from a young man in good health and CMV-seropositive.

The gene calls are TRBV2 and TRBJ1-5; the D gene is possibly TRBD1 (5 bases). The CDR3 loop spans 14 amino acids. The V gene lost 10 bases and the J gene lost 1 base, with 14 bases spanning the gap. CDR1 SNHLY and CDR2 FYNNEI come from the germline V gene. The CDR3 here is CAIGEGVSNQPQHF. CDR3 nucleotides: TGTGCCATCGGAGAAGGGGTGAGCAATCAGCCCCAGCATTTT.

The chain combines TRBV5-6 with TRBJ1-1; D may be TRBD1 (5 bases). The CDR3 has 13 residues. Per germline, CDR1 SGHDT and CDR2 YYEEEE. V was pared by 0 bases and J by 8 bases, with 11 bases between. In DNA, the CDR3 is TGTGCCAGCAGCTTGGAACAGGTTGGGGAAGCTTTCTTT. As protein: CASSLEQVGEAFF.

The chain has TRBV2 and TRBJ2-7; 10 nucleotides agree with TRBD2. Germline V gene data show CDR1 as SNHLY and CDR2 as FYNNEI. The CDR3 sequence is 15 residues long. The ends lost 8 bases at V and 6 bases at J; junction bases unmatched: 13. CDR3 sequence reads: CASSPSGSQVAEQYF. The CDR3 DNA sequence: TGTGCCAGCTCCCCTAGCGGGAGTCAGGTCGCCGAGCAGTACTTC.

This clone was picked up a small number of times. This rearrangement joins TRBV19 to TRBJ2-2; 8 nucleotides match TRBD2. The V gene's germline CDR1 is LNHDA and CDR2 SQIVND (reference sequence). J was trimmed by 0 bases and V by 4 bases; bases with no gene match: 7. This CDR3 has 17 amino acids. The CDR3 loop is CASSTASGGANTGELFF. In DNA, the CDR3 is TGTGCCAGTAGTACTGCGAGCGGGGGAGCGAACACCGGGGAGCTGTTTTTT.

The chain employs TRBV21-1 and TRBJ1-5; whether TRBD1, the table's D call, matches the DNA was not checked. TRBV21-1 is noted as a pseudogene. This CDR3 contains 17 residues. This chain's CDR3 is CACPGKGGRRGHQPQHF. The CDR3 coding sequence is TGTGCCTGTCCAGGGAAGGGGGGCAGGAGGGGGCATCAGCCCCAGCATTTT.

The gene calls are TRBV28 and TRBJ2-7; D might be TRBD1 (6 bases). CDR3 length: 14 amino acids. Germline assignment: CDR1 MDHEN and CDR2 SYDVKM. Trimming cost V 5 bases and J 4 bases, with 15 bases left between them. CDR3 protein: CASSGGLSSYEQYF. The CDR3 DNA follows: TGTGCCAGCAGTGGGGGCTTGTCCTCGTACGAGCAGTACTTC.

The chain is built from TRBV2 and TRBJ2-1, with 7 positions matching TRBD2. The germline V gene has CDR1 SNHLY and CDR2 FYNNEI. Germline trimming cut 4 bases from V and 9 bases from J; bases unmatched to any gene: 9. The length of the CDR3 is 14 residues. CDR3 in DNA: TGTGCCAGCAGTGGGCCCAGCGGGAAGAGTGAGCAGTTCTTC. Amino acid sequence: CASSGPSGKSEQFF.

A note on this clone: At the DNA level, this CDR3 is encoded by other sequences in the same sample as well. This chain connects TRBV5-1 to TRBJ2-1, with 8 positions matching TRBD1. Germline-derived CDR1 and CDR2 are SGHRS and YFSETQ. J was trimmed by 7 bases and V by 2 bases; bases with no gene match: 2. CDR3 length: 13 amino acids. The CDR3 nucleotides read TGCGCCAGCAGCTTAGACAGGGGTAATGAGCAGTTCTTC. Protein sequence: CASSLDRGNEQFF.

The chain joins TRBV5-1 to TRBJ2-7, with D tentatively TRBD1 (6 bases). CDR3 size: 14 residues. Trimming left V 5 bases short and J 0 bases short, with 12 bases between. Germline values: CDR1 SGHRS, CDR2 YFSETQ. Written as DNA, the CDR3 is TGCGCCAGCAGAGGCAGGGGCCGCTCCTACGAGCAGTACTTC. Its protein product is CASRGRGRSYEQYF.

A few counts support this clone. V is TRBV19 and J is TRBJ1-2; 7 nucleotides align to TRBD1. Trimming took 4 bases from V and 4 from J; bases not matched to a gene: 3. Germline V gene data show CDR1 as LNHDA and CDR2 as SQIVND (reference sequence). The CDR3 covers 13 residues. The DNA for the CDR3 is TGTGCCAGTAGTAAGGGACAGATCTATGGCTACACCTTC. This translates into CASSKGQIYGYTF.